What follows are 6 T cell receptor beta chains derived from one specimen sequenced in a study of blood T cell repertoires in COVID-19. The table came from immunoSEQ multiplex PCR; TCRdb's copy has only in-frame clones and leaves some out. This table holds 450,000 to 500,000 clones, 80% to 90% found once. Specimen: peripheral blood. The receptors were gathered from a human donor in a cohort sampled during active COVID-19.

This chain connects TRBV5-1 to TRBJ2-1, with 7 bases matching TRBD2. The J segment lost 6 bases and the V segment lost 4 bases, leaving 10 bases of the junction unmatched. This CDR3 is 15 amino acids long. Germline V gene sequence: CDR1 SGHRS, CDR2 YFSETQ. CDR3 region: CASSTVAGSSNEQFF. The CDR3 DNA follows: TGCGCCAGCAGCACCGTAGCGGGTTCTTCCAATGAGCAGTTCTTC.

This chain uses TRBV7-6 with TRBJ2-3; D ambiguous. Trimming cost V 5 bases and J 6 bases, with 9 bases left between them. This CDR3 is built from 12 residues. Germline CDR1 SGHVS, CDR2 FNYEAQ. CDR3 in DNA: TGTGCCAGCAGCCCACCTCAGGATACGCAGTATTTT. Protein sequence: CASSPPQDTQYF.

The V call is TRBV27, the J call TRBJ2-7, with D perhaps TRBD2 (7 bases). V lost 3 bases and J 8 bases, leaving 14 bases between the germline ends. There are 13 residues in the CDR3. Germline V gene sequence: CDR1 MNHEY, CDR2 SMNVEV (reference sequence). The CDR3 region is CASSFSGGLQQYF. The CDR3 nucleotides read TGTGCCAGCAGTTTCTCCGGGGGGCTGCAGCAGTACTTC.

The J gene is TRBJ2-5, the V gene TRBV10-1; 8 bases fit TRBD1. Per the germline V gene, CDR1 is WNHNN and CDR2 is SYGVQD (reference sequence). The CDR3 runs to 15 residues. After removal of 6 bases from V and 2 bases from J, the junction contained 8 bases not matched to a gene. CDR3 bases: TGCGCCAGCAGGGCGGCAGGGGGCGTACAAGAGACCCAGTACTTC. The encoded protein is CASRAAGGVQETQYF.

J is TRBJ1-2 and V is TRBV6-5, with 9 bases matching TRBD1. Germline V gene data show CDR1 as MNHEY and CDR2 as SVGAGI. With V trimmed by 6 bases and J by 0 bases, 5 bases remained unmatched. This CDR3 is built from 15 residues. CDR3 in amino acids: CASRRTGAANYGYTF. CDR3 DNA sequence: TGTGCCAGCAGACGGACAGGGGCTGCTAACTATGGCTACACCTTC.

This clone appeared once. The chain has TRBV19 and TRBJ2-5; no clear D gene. V was shortened by 6 bases and J by 5 bases, with 10 bases between the two germline ends. The CDR3 loop spans 12 amino acids. Germline V lookup: CDR1 LNHDA, CDR2 SQIVND (reference sequence). The CDR3 coding sequence is TGTGCCAGTAGCCAAAGCTGGGAGACCCAGTACTTC. It encodes CASSQSWETQYF.